This is a list of T cell receptor beta chains from one sample in a study of T cell repertoires in cytomegalovirus infection. TCRdb analysed the reads with MiXCR anew, one entry per CDR3 protein. The data hold fewer than 950,000 distinct CDR3 sequences, with around a third observed a single time. No cognate antigen is known for these TCRs. The sequences come from cultured CD8+ T cells from PBMCs, collected from culture after CMV antigen stimulation. The receptors derive from a human donor in good health (CMV status not recorded). Some clones in this sample may be carry-over from other donors' samples. The CDR3 runs from the conserved cysteine through the conserved F or W. The order of the fields is clone size, D gene, V gene, J gene, CDR3 protein, CDR3 DNA. D genes are given only for firm matches. Clone size is stated in some rows and not others, as once, few, many or a class when expanded.

clone size: -; D gene: -; V gene: TRBV7-6; J gene: TRBJ2-2; CDR3 protein: CASCLVGENTGELFF; CDR3 DNA: TGTGCCAGCTGTTTAGTGGGGGAGAACACCGGGGAGCTGTTTTTT
clone size: many; D gene: -; V gene: TRBV7-8; J gene: TRBJ1-1; CDR3 protein: CASSPRQERRKAFF; CDR3 DNA: TGTGCCAGCAGCCCCCGACAGGAAAGGAGGAAGGCTTTCTTT
clone size: many; D gene: TRBD1; V gene: TRBV7-9; J gene: TRBJ2-4; CDR3 protein: CASSYSYGTGKNIQYF; CDR3 DNA: TGTGCCAGCAGCTACTCTTACGGGACAGGGAAAAACATTCAGTACTTC
clone size: -; D gene: -; V gene: TRBV5-6; J gene: TRBJ1-1; CDR3 protein: CASNDPVNTEAFF; CDR3 DNA: TGTGCCAGCAACGATCCCGTGAACACTGAAGCTTTCTTT
clone size: many; D gene: -; V gene: TRBV7-8; J gene: TRBJ2-1; CDR3 protein: CASSLSGGKGIDEQFF; CDR3 DNA: TGTGCCAGCAGCTTATCCGGGGGCAAGGGGATCGATGAGCAGTTCTTC
clone size: -; D gene: -; V gene: TRBV6-1; J gene: TRBJ1-1; CDR3 protein: CASSATFEAFF; CDR3 DNA: TGTGCCAGCAGTGCCACGTTTGAAGCTTTCTTT
clone size: many; D gene: TRBD1; V gene: TRBV7-6; J gene: TRBJ2-3; CDR3 protein: CASSFLGQATDTQYF; CDR3 DNA: TGTGCCAGCAGCTTTTTGGGACAGGCCACAGATACGCAGTATTTT
clone size: many; D gene: TRBD1; V gene: TRBV6-1; J gene: TRBJ2-2; CDR3 protein: CASSEDTNTRDSNTGELFF; CDR3 DNA: TGTGCCAGCAGTGAAGATACGAATACACGGGACAGCAACACCGGGGAGCTGTTTTTT
clone size: -; D gene: -; V gene: TRBV5-1; J gene: TRBJ1-5; CDR3 protein: CASSLAEDSGEPQHF; CDR3 DNA: TGCGCCAGCAGCTTGGCCGAGGACAGCGGTGAGCCCCAGCATTTT
clone size: -; D gene: -; V gene: TRBV12-3/TRBV12-4; J gene: TRBJ2-2; CDR3 protein: CASNDGTGELFF; CDR3 DNA: TGTGCCAGCAATGACGGCACCGGGGAGCTGTTTTTT
clone size: -; D gene: -; V gene: TRBV6-1; J gene: TRBJ1-1; CDR3 protein: CASSYGGLAEAFF; CDR3 DNA: TGTGCCAGCAGTTACGGGGGGCTCGCTGAAGCTTTCTTT
clone size: few; D gene: TRBD2; V gene: TRBV28; J gene: TRBJ2-1; CDR3 protein: CASSLLRSGVYNEQFF; CDR3 DNA: TGTGCCAGCAGTTTGCTCAGGAGCGGGGTTTACAATGAGCAGTTCTTC
clone size: few; D gene: -; V gene: TRBV6-6; J gene: TRBJ2-3; CDR3 protein: CASSWTRTDTQYF; CDR3 DNA: TGTGCCAGCAGTTGGACTCGCACAGATACGCAGTATTTT
clone size: -; D gene: TRBD1; V gene: TRBV7-9; J gene: TRBJ2-7; CDR3 protein: CASSPPVDRGSSYEQYF; CDR3 DNA: TGTGCCAGCAGCCCCCCTGTAGACAGGGGAAGCTCCTACGAGCAGTACTTC
clone size: -; D gene: -; V gene: TRBV6-2/TRBV6-3; J gene: TRBJ1-5; CDR3 protein: CASSHGTGDQPQHF; CDR3 DNA: TGTGCCAGCAGTCATGGGACGGGCGATCAGCCCCAGCATTTT
clone size: -; D gene: TRBD1; V gene: TRBV10-3; J gene: TRBJ1-2; CDR3 protein: CAITELQGAIDYGYTF; CDR3 DNA: TGTGCCATCACCGAACTCCAGGGGGCGATTGACTATGGCTACACCTTC
clone size: -; D gene: TRBD1; V gene: TRBV7-9; J gene: TRBJ1-2; CDR3 protein: CASSPDRDYSGYTF; CDR3 DNA: TGTGCCAGCAGCCCGGACAGGGATTACAGTGGCTACACCTTC
clone size: -; D gene: TRBD1; V gene: TRBV23-1; J gene: TRBJ1-5; CDR3 protein: CASSPKDRVGNQPQHF; CDR3 DNA: TGCGCCAGCAGTCCAAAGGACAGGGTCGGCAATCAGCCCCAGCATTTT
clone size: -; D gene: -; V gene: TRBV27; J gene: TRBJ1-1; CDR3 protein: CASSFSTEMNTEAFF; CDR3 DNA: TGTGCCAGCAGTTTTTCGACAGAGATGAACACTGAAGCTTTCTTT
clone size: -; D gene: -; V gene: TRBV12-3/TRBV12-4; J gene: TRBJ1-6; CDR3 protein: CASSQMSYSPLHF; CDR3 DNA: TGTGCCAGCAGCCAAATGAGCTATTCACCCCTCCACTTT
clone size: -; D gene: -; V gene: TRBV6-6; J gene: TRBJ2-2; CDR3 protein: CASSYSFPGELFF; CDR3 DNA: TGTGCCAGCAGTTATTCATTTCCCGGGGAGCTGTTTTTT
clone size: -; D gene: -; V gene: TRBV12-3/TRBV12-4; J gene: TRBJ2-2; CDR3 protein: CASSSHANTGELFF; CDR3 DNA: TGTGCCAGCAGTTCTCATGCGAACACCGGGGAGCTGTTTTTT
clone size: few; D gene: -; V gene: TRBV28; J gene: TRBJ1-2; CDR3 protein: CASSWWRDGYTF; CDR3 DNA: TGTGCCAGCAGTTGGTGGCGGGATGGCTACACCTTC
clone size: few; D gene: -; V gene: TRBV11-3; J gene: TRBJ2-7; CDR3 protein: CASSLYRVSEQYF; CDR3 DNA: TGTGCCAGCAGCTTGTATAGGGTTTCCGAGCAGTACTTC
clone size: many; D gene: -; V gene: TRBV27; J gene: TRBJ1-5; CDR3 protein: CASSLNTNQPQHF; CDR3 DNA: TGTGCCAGCAGTTTAAACACCAATCAGCCCCAGCATTTT
clone size: -; D gene: -; V gene: TRBV6-6; J gene: TRBJ1-1; CDR3 protein: CASSYSGGAFDEAFF; CDR3 DNA: TGTGCCAGCAGTTACTCCGGGGGGGCTTTCGATGAAGCTTTCTTT
clone size: many; D gene: TRBD1; V gene: TRBV3-1; J gene: TRBJ2-3; CDR3 protein: CASSDEKGARTDTQYF; CDR3 DNA: TGTGCCAGCAGTGACGAGAAGGGGGCCCGCACAGATACGCAGTATTTT
clone size: -; D gene: -; V gene: TRBV6-5; J gene: TRBJ1-2; CDR3 protein: CASSYTVNYGYTF; CDR3 DNA: TGTGCCAGCAGTTACACAGTTAACTATGGCTACACCTTC
clone size: few; D gene: -; V gene: TRBV27; J gene: TRBJ1-5; CDR3 protein: CASSLRGGYSNQPQHF; CDR3 DNA: TGTGCCAGCAGTTTGCGAGGGGGATATAGCAATCAGCCCCAGCATTTT
clone size: -; D gene: -; V gene: TRBV3-1; J gene: TRBJ2-1; CDR3 protein: CASSGKEDNEQFF; CDR3 DNA: TGTGCCAGCAGTGGTAAGGAGGACAATGAGCAGTTCTTC
clone size: -; D gene: -; V gene: TRBV28; J gene: TRBJ2-2; CDR3 protein: CASSPRAPMSTGELFF; CDR3 DNA: TGTGCCAGCAGTCCCCGCGCACCGATGAGCACCGGGGAGCTGTTTTTT
clone size: few; D gene: -; V gene: TRBV7-9; J gene: TRBJ2-7; CDR3 protein: CASSSQPYEQYF; CDR3 DNA: TGTGCCAGCAGCTCTCAGCCCTACGAGCAGTACTTC
clone size: -; D gene: -; V gene: TRBV6-1; J gene: TRBJ1-5; CDR3 protein: CASSFDGQPQHF; CDR3 DNA: TGTGCCAGCAGTTTTGATGGCCAGCCCCAGCATTTT
clone size: few; D gene: TRBD1; V gene: TRBV6-1; J gene: TRBJ2-7; CDR3 protein: CASSEVGGQGRYEQYF; CDR3 DNA: TGTGCCAGCAGTGAAGTGGGGGGACAGGGGAGATACGAGCAGTACTTC
clone size: -; D gene: -; V gene: TRBV9; J gene: TRBJ2-4; CDR3 protein: CASSAPGPSKNIQYF; CDR3 DNA: TGTGCCAGCAGCGCTCCGGGTCCCTCCAAAAACATTCAGTACTTC
clone size: -; D gene: -; V gene: TRBV11-2; J gene: TRBJ2-7; CDR3 protein: CASSYWPSGEQYF; CDR3 DNA: TGTGCCAGCAGCTATTGGCCGTCCGGCGAGCAGTACTTC
clone size: many; D gene: -; V gene: TRBV7-7; J gene: TRBJ1-4; CDR3 protein: CASSPTINEKLFF; CDR3 DNA: TGTGCTAGCAGCCCAACAATTAATGAAAAACTGTTTTTT
clone size: few; D gene: -; V gene: TRBV6-8; J gene: TRBJ2-3; CDR3 protein: CASSYRLVGDTQYF; CDR3 DNA: TGTGCCAGCAGTTACCGCCTCGTGGGGGATACGCAGTATTTT
clone size: few; D gene: -; V gene: TRBV7-9; J gene: TRBJ2-1; CDR3 protein: CASSPQGGPSYNEQFF; CDR3 DNA: TGTGCCAGCAGCCCCCAGGGTGGGCCTTCTTACAATGAGCAGTTCTTC
clone size: -; D gene: -; V gene: TRBV10-3; J gene: TRBJ2-3; CDR3 protein: CAIRVARTASTDTQYF; CDR3 DNA: TGTGCCATCAGAGTAGCCAGGACAGCTAGCACAGATACGCAGTATTTT
clone size: few; D gene: -; V gene: TRBV6-1; J gene: TRBJ1-1; CDR3 protein: CASSSGHNTEAFF; CDR3 DNA: TGTGCCAGCAGTTCAGGACATAACACTGAAGCTTTCTTT
clone size: once; D gene: TRBD1; V gene: TRBV20-1; J gene: TRBJ2-1; CDR3 protein: CSVDRYNEQFF; CDR3 DNA: TGCAGTGTGGACAGGTACAATGAGCAGTTCTTC
clone size: many; D gene: TRBD2; V gene: TRBV7-6; J gene: TRBJ2-5; CDR3 protein: CASSFTAGQETQYF; CDR3 DNA: TGTGCCAGCAGCTTCACAGCGGGGCAAGAGACCCAGTACTTC
clone size: -; D gene: -; V gene: TRBV10-3; J gene: TRBJ2-3; CDR3 protein: CAISGYGASTDTQYF; CDR3 DNA: TGTGCCATCAGTGGTTACGGGGCTAGCACAGATACGCAGTATTTT
clone size: -; D gene: TRBD2; V gene: TRBV27; J gene: TRBJ2-3; CDR3 protein: CASSLSGGIGDTQYF; CDR3 DNA: TGTGCCAGCAGTTTAAGCGGGGGGATCGGAGATACGCAGTATTTT